This TCR beta chain was identified during a study of shared clonotypes between healthy human individuals. Study-wide points: The authors sampled blood alone, and tissue repertoires likely differ.

The CDR3 has 14 amino acids. Per germline, CDR1 MNHEY and CDR2 SVGAGI. PCR replicates performed on unsorted PBMC used approximately 320 ng DNA, around 33,000 T cell genomes. Sequenced by immunoSEQ multiplex PCR; TCRdb stores in-frame clones only, minus some. The sample has approximately 500,000 clones, 79% seen once. A remark on this clone: No antigen is known for it.

The chain joins TRBV6-5 to TRBJ2-5; TRBD2 matches 9 bases. The J call is in doubt because the DNA end fits TRBJ2-7 better. This clonotype was obtained from a woman between 35 and 50 years old in good health. Some clones in this sample may be carry-over from other donors' samples. Sequenced sample: PBMCs. Here the CDR3 DNA reads TGTGCCAGCAGTGTTAGCGGGAGTGAGTACGAGCAGTACTTC. Its translation is CASSVSGSEYEQYF.